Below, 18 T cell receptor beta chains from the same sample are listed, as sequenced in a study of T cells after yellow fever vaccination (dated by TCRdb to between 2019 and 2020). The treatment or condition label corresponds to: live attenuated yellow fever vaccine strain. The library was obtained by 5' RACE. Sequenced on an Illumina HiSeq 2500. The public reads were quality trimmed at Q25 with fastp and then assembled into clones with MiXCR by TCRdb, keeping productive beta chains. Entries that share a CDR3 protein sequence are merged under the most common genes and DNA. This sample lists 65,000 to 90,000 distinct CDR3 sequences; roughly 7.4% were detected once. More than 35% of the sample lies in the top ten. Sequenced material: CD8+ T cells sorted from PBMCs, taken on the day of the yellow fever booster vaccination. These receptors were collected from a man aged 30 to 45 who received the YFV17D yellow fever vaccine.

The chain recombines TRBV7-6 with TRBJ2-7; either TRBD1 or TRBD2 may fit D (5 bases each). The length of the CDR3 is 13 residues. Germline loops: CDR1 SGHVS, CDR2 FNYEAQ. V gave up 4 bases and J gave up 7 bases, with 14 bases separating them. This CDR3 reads CASSSPGAWEQYF. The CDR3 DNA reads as TGTGCCAGCAGCTCCCCCGGGGCATGGGAGCAGTACTTC.

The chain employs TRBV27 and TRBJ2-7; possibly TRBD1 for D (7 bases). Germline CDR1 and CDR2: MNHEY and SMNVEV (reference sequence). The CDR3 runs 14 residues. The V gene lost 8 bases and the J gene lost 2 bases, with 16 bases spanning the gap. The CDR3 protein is CASGVEGAPYEQYF. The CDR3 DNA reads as TGTGCCAGCGGGGTGGAGGGGGCTCCCTACGAGCAGTACTTC.

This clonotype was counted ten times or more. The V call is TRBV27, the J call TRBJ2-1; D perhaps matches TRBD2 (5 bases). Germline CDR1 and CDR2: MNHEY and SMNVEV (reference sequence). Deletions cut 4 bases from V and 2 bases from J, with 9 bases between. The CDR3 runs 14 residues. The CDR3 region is CASSWAGPYNEQFF. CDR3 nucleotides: TGTGCCAGCAGTTGGGCGGGCCCCTACAATGAGCAGTTCTTC.

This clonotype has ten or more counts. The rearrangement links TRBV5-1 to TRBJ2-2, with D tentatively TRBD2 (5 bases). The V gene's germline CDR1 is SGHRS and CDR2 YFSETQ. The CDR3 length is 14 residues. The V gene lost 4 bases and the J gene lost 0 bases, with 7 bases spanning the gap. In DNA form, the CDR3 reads TGCGCCAGCAGCCCCGGGACGAACACCGGGGAGCTGTTTTTT. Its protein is CASSPGTNTGELFF.

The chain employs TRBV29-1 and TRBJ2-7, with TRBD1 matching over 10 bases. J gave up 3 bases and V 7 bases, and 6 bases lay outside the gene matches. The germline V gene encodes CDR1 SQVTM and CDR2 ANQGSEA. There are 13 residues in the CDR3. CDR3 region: CSARTGGDYEQYF. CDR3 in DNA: TGCAGCGCCCGGACAGGGGGAGACTACGAGCAGTACTTC.

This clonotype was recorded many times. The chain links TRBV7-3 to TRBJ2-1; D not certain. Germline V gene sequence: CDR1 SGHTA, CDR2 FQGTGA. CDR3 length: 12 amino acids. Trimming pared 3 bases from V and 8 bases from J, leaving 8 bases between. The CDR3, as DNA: TGTGCCAGCAGCTTCGGAAGCGATGAGCAGTTCTTC. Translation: CASSFGSDEQFF.

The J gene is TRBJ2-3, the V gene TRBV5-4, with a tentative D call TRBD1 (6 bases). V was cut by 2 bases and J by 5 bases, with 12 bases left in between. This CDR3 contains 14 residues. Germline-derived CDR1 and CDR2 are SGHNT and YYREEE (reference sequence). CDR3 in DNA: TGTGCCAGCAGCTTACCAGGGGACGAAGATACGCAGTATTTT. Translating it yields CASSLPGDEDTQYF. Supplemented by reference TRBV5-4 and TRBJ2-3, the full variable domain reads ETGVTQSPTHLIKTRGQQVTLRCSSQSGHNTVSWYQQALGQGPQFIFQYYREEENGRGNFPPRFSGLQFPNYSSELNVNALELDDSALYLCASSLPGDEDTQYFGPGTRLTVL.

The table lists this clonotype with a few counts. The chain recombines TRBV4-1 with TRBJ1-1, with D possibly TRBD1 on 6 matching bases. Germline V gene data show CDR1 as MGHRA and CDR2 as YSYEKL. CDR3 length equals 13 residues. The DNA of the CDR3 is TGCGCAGCAGCGGGACACCTGAACACTGAAGCTTTCTTT. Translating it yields CAAAGHLNTEAFF.

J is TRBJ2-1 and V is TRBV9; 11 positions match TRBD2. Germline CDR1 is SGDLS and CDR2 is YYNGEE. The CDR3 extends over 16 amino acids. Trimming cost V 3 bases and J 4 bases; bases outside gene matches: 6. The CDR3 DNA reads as TGTGCCAGCAGCGAACGACTAGCGGGGATATACAATGAGCAGTTCTTC. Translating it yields CASSERLAGIYNEQFF. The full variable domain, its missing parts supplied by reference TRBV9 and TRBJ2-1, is DSGVTQTPKHLITATGQRVTLRCSPRSGDLSVYWYQQSLDQGLQFLIQYYNGEERAKGNILERFSAQQFPDLHSELNLSSLELGDSALYFCASSERLAGIYNEQFFGPGTRLTVL.

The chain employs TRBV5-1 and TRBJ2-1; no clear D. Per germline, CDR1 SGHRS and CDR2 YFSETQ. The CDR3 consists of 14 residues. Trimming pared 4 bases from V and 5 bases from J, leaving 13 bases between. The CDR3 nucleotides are TGCGCCAGCAGCCCTGTGGGATCCCACAATGAGCAGTTCTTC. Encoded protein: CASSPVGSHNEQFF.

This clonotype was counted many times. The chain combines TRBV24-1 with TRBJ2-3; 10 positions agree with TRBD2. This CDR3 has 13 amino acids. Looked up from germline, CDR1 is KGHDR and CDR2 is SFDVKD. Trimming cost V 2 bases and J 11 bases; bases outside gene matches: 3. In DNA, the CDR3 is TGTGCCACCAGTGATTCGTTAGCGGGAGGGCAGTATTTT. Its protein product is CATSDSLAGGQYF.

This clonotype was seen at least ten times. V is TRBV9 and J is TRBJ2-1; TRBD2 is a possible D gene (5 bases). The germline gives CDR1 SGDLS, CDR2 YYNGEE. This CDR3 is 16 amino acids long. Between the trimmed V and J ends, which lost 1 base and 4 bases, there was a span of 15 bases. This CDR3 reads CASSVSSGPGYNEQFF. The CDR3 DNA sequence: TGTGCCAGCAGCGTATCCAGCGGCCCCGGGTACAATGAGCAGTTCTTC.

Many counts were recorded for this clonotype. CDR3 amino acids: CASYRNTEAFF. The DNA of the CDR3 is TGTGCCAGCTATCGCAACACTGAAGCTTTCTTT. The genes are TRBV5-5 and TRBJ1-1; D unclear. This CDR3 comprises 11 residues. Looked up from germline, CDR1 is SGHKS and CDR2 is YYEKEE (reference sequence). V was trimmed by 7 bases and J by 2 bases, leaving 6 bases between them.

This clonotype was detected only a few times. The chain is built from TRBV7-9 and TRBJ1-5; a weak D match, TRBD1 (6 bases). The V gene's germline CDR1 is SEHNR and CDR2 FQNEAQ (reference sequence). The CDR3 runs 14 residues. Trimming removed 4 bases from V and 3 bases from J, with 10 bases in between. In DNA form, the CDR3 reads TGTGCCAGCAGCTCCCAGGGGATCAATCAGCCCCAGCATTTT. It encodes CASSSQGINQPQHF.

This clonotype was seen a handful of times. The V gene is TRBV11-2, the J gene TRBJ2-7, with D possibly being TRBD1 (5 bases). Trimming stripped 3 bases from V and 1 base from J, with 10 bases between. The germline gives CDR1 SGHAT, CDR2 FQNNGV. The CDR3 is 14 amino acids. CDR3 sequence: CASSFTGQSYEQYF. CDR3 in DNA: TGTGCCAGCAGCTTCACCGGACAATCCTACGAGCAGTACTTC.

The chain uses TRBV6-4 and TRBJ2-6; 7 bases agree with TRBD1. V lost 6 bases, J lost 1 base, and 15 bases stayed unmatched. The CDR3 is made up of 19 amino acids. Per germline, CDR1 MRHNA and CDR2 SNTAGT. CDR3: CASSLFVGDRNSGANVLTF. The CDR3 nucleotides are TGTGCCAGCAGCCTTTTTGTAGGGGACAGAAATTCTGGGGCCAACGTCCTGACTTTC.

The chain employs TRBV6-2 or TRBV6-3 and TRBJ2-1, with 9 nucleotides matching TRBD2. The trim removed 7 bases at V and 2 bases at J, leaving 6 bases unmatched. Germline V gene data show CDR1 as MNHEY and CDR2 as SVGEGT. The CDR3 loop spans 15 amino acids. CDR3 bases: TGTGCCAGCACTAGCGGGGACATAACCTACAATGAGCAGTTCTTC. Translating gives CASTSGDITYNEQFF.

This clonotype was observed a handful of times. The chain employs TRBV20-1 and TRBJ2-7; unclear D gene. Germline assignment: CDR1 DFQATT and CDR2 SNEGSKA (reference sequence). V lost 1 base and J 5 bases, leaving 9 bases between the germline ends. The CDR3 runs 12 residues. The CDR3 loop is CSARVRWDEQYF. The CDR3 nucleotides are TGCAGTGCTAGAGTGCGTTGGGACGAGCAGTACTTC.